What follows are 28 T cell receptor beta chains derived from one specimen sequenced in a study of response to subunit inactivated influenza vaccine. Using its own MiXCR run on the RT-PCR reads, TCRdb lists one record per CDR3 protein. The sample gives more than 200,000 distinct CDR3 sequences, over 9% of which show up once; 7.8% is in the top ten. The sequences come from non-naive T cells sorted from PBMCs, collected 14 to 15 days before vaccination. Receptors were obtained from a man aged 50 or older who received an inactivated influenza vaccine.

This clonotype was recorded a few times. This CDR3 reads CSAPSQDFYGYTF. In DNA form, the CDR3 reads TGCAGTGCCCCCTCGCAGGATTTCTATGGCTACACCTTC. This chain joins TRBV20-1 and TRBJ1-2; D gene ambiguous. Trimming shortened V by 6 bases and J by 4 bases, and 15 bases separated the two germline ends. This CDR3 is 13 amino acids long. Germline V CDR1 and CDR2: DFQATT, SNEGSKA (reference sequence).

This clonotype has a handful of counts. The rearrangement joins TRBV5-1 to TRBJ2-7, with TRBD1 as a possible D gene (5 bases). This CDR3 has 16 residues. The germline V and J ends were trimmed by 0 bases and 2 bases, with 15 bases remaining between them. Germline V lookup: CDR1 SGHRS, CDR2 YFSETQ. The CDR3 protein is CASSLDDSPNTYEQYF. For the CDR3, the DNA is TGCGCCAGCAGCTTGGACGACAGCCCAAATACCTACGAGCAGTACTTC.

V gene TRBV5-1 combines with J gene TRBJ2-3, with 10 bases that match TRBD2. Per germline, CDR1 SGHRS and CDR2 YFSETQ. The CDR3 totals 16 residues. After removal of 4 bases from V and 2 bases from J, the junction contained 7 bases not matched to a gene. The CDR3 region is CASSTASGGNTDTQYF. The DNA of the CDR3 is TGCGCCAGCAGCACCGCTAGCGGGGGAAACACAGATACGCAGTATTTT.

This clonotype was picked up a small number of times. The chain joins TRBV28 to TRBJ2-7; 9 bases agree with TRBD1. V shed 6 bases, J shed 2 bases, and the junction held 8 bases outside the gene matches. This CDR3 region has 15 residues. From germline, CDR1 is MDHEN and CDR2 SYDVKM. CDR3 in DNA: TGTGCCAGCAGCACAACCGGGACAGGGACCTACGAGCAGTACTTC. Its translation: CASSTTGTGTYEQYF.

A word on this clonotype: This may be a read error: a much more frequent sequence differs by one nucleotide. The CDR3 sequence: CANSPGHPGNSPLHF. The CDR3 DNA reads as TGCGCCAACAGCCCGGGACACCCGGGGAATTCACCCCTCCACTTT. This chain joins TRBV4-3 and TRBJ1-6, with D maybe TRBD1 (6 bases). CDR3 size: 15 residues. Germline V gives CDR1 LGHNA, CDR2 YSLEER.

This clonotype was observed at least ten times. V is TRBV29-1 and J is TRBJ2-2; 8 positions agree with TRBD2. V lost 5 bases to trimming and J lost 3 bases; unmatched junction nucleotides: 5. Per germline, CDR1 SQVTM and CDR2 ANQGSEA. The CDR3 length is 14 residues. This CDR3 reads CSVRPGGDTGELFF. In DNA form, the CDR3 reads TGCAGCGTTCGGCCGGGAGGGGACACCGGGGAGCTGTTTTTT.

This clonotype appeared a few times. This sequence joins TRBV20-1 and TRBJ2-1, with a tentative D call TRBD2 (6 bases). Per the germline V gene, CDR1 is DFQATT and CDR2 is SNEGSKA (reference sequence). The CDR3 length is 17 residues. V was pared by 5 bases and J by 0 bases, with 20 bases between. CDR3 residues: CSALPQSPGSSYNEQFF. The CDR3 coding sequence is TGCAGTGCTCTTCCCCAAAGCCCCGGGAGCTCCTACAATGAGCAGTTCTTC.

The V and J genes are TRBV7-8 and TRBJ2-7; D may be TRBD1 (6 bases). Per germline, CDR1 SGHVS and CDR2 FQNEAQ. V was pared by 0 bases and J by 3 bases, with 9 bases between. This CDR3 is built from 14 residues. The CDR3 reads CASSLAPRGYEQYF. For the CDR3, the DNA is TGTGCCAGCAGCTTAGCCCCCAGGGGCTACGAGCAGTACTTC.

This clonotype was detected ten times or more. The rearrangement links TRBV5-1 to TRBJ2-1; a possible D gene is TRBD2 (5 bases). This CDR3 has 15 amino acids. CDR1 is SGHRS and CDR2 is YFSETQ in the germline V gene. The V end lost 9 bases, the J end lost 7 bases, and 23 bases lay between the germline ends. In DNA, the CDR3 is TGCGCCACCCAGGAGCGGCCCGACCCCTTGAATGAGCAGTTCTTC. This codes for CATQERPDPLNEQFF.

This clonotype was seen repeatedly, ten times or more. This chain links TRBV5-4 with TRBJ2-3, with D unresolved. Looked up from germline, CDR1 is SGHNT and CDR2 is YYREEE (reference sequence). This CDR3 has 12 amino acids. V lost 4 bases and J lost 6, with 9 bases in between. The CDR3 region has the DNA TGTGCCAGCAGCACGACCTGGGATACGCAGTATTTT. Translated, it gives CASSTTWDTQYF.

In this sample, this clonotype turned up many times. The chain carries TRBV29-1 and TRBJ2-5; D unclear. The V and J ends lost 3 bases and 5 bases respectively, with 13 bases between them. The CDR3 sequence is 13 residues long. The germline V gene encodes CDR1 SQVTM and CDR2 ANQGSEA. The CDR3 region is CSVDGPQGETQYF. CDR3 DNA: TGCAGCGTTGACGGTCCTCAAGGGGAGACCCAGTACTTC.

This clonotype turned up a few times. The chain couples TRBV20-1 to TRBJ2-3; the D gene could be TRBD1 or TRBD2 (5 bases each). In germline, CDR1 is DFQATT, CDR2 SNEGSKA (reference sequence). This CDR3 comprises 10 residues. V was trimmed by 8 bases and J by 6 bases, leaving 9 bases between them. DNA for the CDR3: TGCAGTCTGGGGGTGGATACGCAGTATTTT. Amino acids: CSLGVDTQYF.

The sample holds a few counts of this clonotype. CDR3 nucleotide sequence: TGCAGTGCTAGACCCGCTAGCGGGAAAAACATTCAGTACTTC. Amino acids: CSARPASGKNIQYF. The V call is TRBV20-1, the J call TRBJ2-4; 8 bases line up with TRBD2. Looked up from germline, CDR1 is DFQATT and CDR2 is SNEGSKA (reference sequence). The CDR3 has 14 residues. Germline trimming cut 2 bases from V and 4 bases from J; bases unmatched to any gene: 4.

This clonotype was recorded many times. The rearrangement links TRBV6-1 to TRBJ1-5; 11 bases align to TRBD1. The CDR3 length is 15 residues. The germline CDR1 and CDR2 sequences are MNHNS and SASEGT. Trimming took 5 bases from V and 4 from J; bases not matched to a gene: 4. The CDR3: CASSTGTGGNQPQHF. Here the CDR3 DNA reads TGTGCCAGCAGTACCGGGACAGGGGGTAATCAGCCCCAGCATTTT.

Remarks on this clonotype: This could be a read error, since a much larger clone is one nucleotide away. The missing conserved phenylalanine or tryptophan at the end of this CDR3 makes a read error likely. The rearrangement joins TRBV7-2 to TRBJ2-3; D unclear. Trimming removed 2 bases at V and 2 bases at J, with 5 bases between. CDR3 length equals 13 residues. Per the germline V gene, CDR1 is SGHTA and CDR2 is FQGNSA. The CDR3 DNA reads TGTGCCAGCAGCTTACAGGTCACAGATACGCAGTATCTT. This gives the protein CASSLQVTDTQYL.

This clonotype occurred a few times. The CDR3 nucleotides are TGTGCCAGCAGTCGACAGGGGGAAGTCTACGAGCAGTACTTC. It translates to CASSRQGEVYEQYF. The chain is built from TRBV28 and TRBJ2-7, with 9 bases matching TRBD1. Unmatched junction bases numbered 5, after V lost 5 bases and J lost 3 bases. The CDR3 loop spans 14 amino acids. Per the germline V gene, CDR1 is MDHEN and CDR2 is SYDVKM.

This clonotype was found a few times. The rearrangement uses TRBV20-1 and TRBJ2-1; 9 nucleotides align to TRBD1. CDR3 size: 15 residues. V shed 3 bases, J shed 0 bases, and the junction held 3 bases outside the gene matches. CDR1 DFQATT and CDR2 SNEGSKA come from the germline V gene (reference sequence). The CDR3 sequence: CSASGQGSSYNEQFF. CDR3 DNA sequence: TGCAGTGCTAGTGGACAGGGGAGCTCCTACAATGAGCAGTTCTTC.

In this sample, this clonotype turned up many times. The gene calls are TRBV20-1 and TRBJ2-2; unclear D gene. Per germline, CDR1 DFQATT and CDR2 SNEGSKA (reference sequence). V lost 7 bases to trimming and J lost 1 base, with 10 bases between them. CDR3 length: 13 residues. This CDR3 reads CSVSYRNTGELFF. In DNA, the CDR3 is TGCAGTGTCAGTTACAGGAACACCGGGGAGCTGTTTTTT.

The DNA for the CDR3 is TGTGCCAGCAGTGAATCTTGGAGTAGCGGGGGGCAATATTTT. Translating it yields CASSESWSSGGQYF. The chain links TRBV2 to TRBJ2-3, with 10 positions matching TRBD2. There are 14 residues in the CDR3. V lost 2 bases to trimming and J lost 15 bases; unmatched junction nucleotides: 11. Germline V gene data show CDR1 as SNHLY and CDR2 as FYNNEI.

The chain couples TRBV2 to TRBJ1-1, with D unclear. Germline CDR1 is SNHLY and CDR2 is FYNNEI. This CDR3 region has 11 residues. V gave up 1 base and J gave up 11 bases, with 8 bases separating them. In nucleotides, the CDR3 is TGTGCCAGCAGTGAAGGGGCTCGCGCTTTCTTT. Translation: CASSEGARAFF.

About this clonotype: A single base separates this from a much larger clone, so it may be a read error. V is TRBV12-3 or TRBV12-4 and J is TRBJ2-1; 13 bases are shared with TRBD2. The CDR3 covers 17 residues. The CDR3 DNA is TGTGCCCGCAGTCCGGGGACTAGCGGGGCAAACTACAATGAGCAGTTCTTC. Translation: CARSPGTSGANYNEQFF.

This clonotype was seen more than once but under ten times. The J gene is TRBJ2-1, the V gene TRBV24-1; 10 bases are shared with TRBD2. V shed 3 bases and J 4 bases; nucleotides not matched to a gene: 11. Looked up from germline, CDR1 is KGHDR and CDR2 is SFDVKD. The CDR3 spans 18 residues. The CDR3 DNA is TGTGCCACCAGTGATACTCGGGGACTAGCGACCGGATACAATGAGCAGTTCTTC. Translated: CATSDTRGLATGYNEQFF.

This clonotype turned up a few times. This chain connects TRBV29-1 to TRBJ2-7; 10 bases are shared with TRBD2. J gave up 4 bases and V 2 bases, and 11 bases lay outside the gene matches. CDR3 size: 16 residues. In germline, CDR1 is SQVTM, CDR2 ANQGSEA. For the CDR3, the DNA is TGCAGCGTTGAACAGAGGAAGCGGGAGGGCCCTTACGAGCAGTACTTC. Translation gives CSVEQRKREGPYEQYF.

Worth noting for this clonotype: This may arise from a read error, as a much more abundant clone is one base away. Here the CDR3 reads CSALRVGQGAWNEQFF. CDR3 DNA: TGCAGCGCTCTTCGGGTGGGACAGGGGGCTTGGAATGAGCAGTTCTTC. V is TRBV20-1 and J is TRBJ2-1, with 12 bases fitting TRBD1. Germline V gene data show CDR1 as DFQATT and CDR2 as SNEGSKA (reference sequence). The CDR3 sequence is 16 residues long.

This clonotype was observed many times. The chain employs TRBV11-2 and TRBJ2-1, with D maybe TRBD2 (6 bases). CDR1 and CDR2 from the germline V gene are SGHAT and FQNNGV. Trimming removed 1 base from V and 5 bases from J, with 18 bases in between. CDR3 size: 17 residues. This chain's CDR3 is CASSLGIRRDSHNEQFF. The DNA for the CDR3 is TGTGCCAGCAGCTTAGGGATCCGGCGGGACTCTCACAATGAGCAGTTCTTC.

In its sample, this clonotype was seen a few times. CDR3 sequence: CATQRQTSGEQFF. The CDR3 bases are TGTGCCACCCAGCGGCAGACTAGCGGGGAGCAGTTCTTC. The chain uses TRBV3-1 and TRBJ2-1, with 10 positions matching TRBD2. With 10 bases clipped from V and 10 bases from J, the junction kept 10 bases outside the gene matches. Germline V lookup: CDR1 LGHDT, CDR2 YNNKEL (reference sequence). The CDR3 has 13 amino acids.

This clonotype appeared a few times. J is TRBJ2-1 and V is TRBV5-4, with 7 bases aligning to TRBD1. V dropped 4 bases and J dropped 0; count of bases not matched to a gene: 4. CDR1 and CDR2 (germline): SGHNT, YYREEE (reference sequence). CDR3 length: 15 residues. As DNA, the CDR3 is TGTGCCAGCAGCATAGGACAGGTCTCCTACAATGAGCAGTTCTTC. This translates into CASSIGQVSYNEQFF.

This clonotype has just a few counts. The rearrangement links TRBV5-5 to TRBJ2-1; D gene uncertain. V was cut by 4 bases and J by 1 base, with 12 bases left in between. CDR1 SGHKS and CDR2 YYEKEE come from the germline V gene (reference sequence). The CDR3 has 15 residues. For the CDR3, the DNA is TGTGCCAGCAGCACCCCGCTTCGATCCTACAATGAGCAGTTCTTC. Amino acid sequence: CASSTPLRSYNEQFF.